This T cell receptor beta chain was sequenced for a study of blood T cell repertoires in COVID-19 (dated by TCRdb to 2018 to 2020). For the study in its entirety: The collaborator samples originated in the United States, Italy and Spain and spanned the acute and convalescent phases of COVID-19. A de-identified subject ID, COVID-19 status, age in years and sex were almost always included in the sample metadata. The repertoires were released in a freely available public database meant as a resource for research on the immune response to SARS-CoV-2. Samples came from the ongoing ImmuneRACE study (first 160 participants) plus 1,254 subjects from 6 global collaborators. Where available, HLA class I and class II types were obtained from metadata supplied by the sample provider rather than from assay-based typing. The dataset comprised deeply sampled blood TCRbeta repertoires from subjects exposed to, actively infected with, or recovered from COVID-19. The material from the prospective study consisted of cDNA or gDNA derived from T cells, B-cell-depleted T cells, or PBMCs.

TCRbeta CDR3 regions were amplified from genomic DNA by means of the immunoSEQ Assay, a bias-controlled multiplex PCR. Concerning the study's data processing: Nucleated cell counts per sample were estimated from amplification of reference gene primers within the assay. To quantify the absolute abundance of each unique TCRbeta CDR3 rearrangement, sequence reads were collapsed and filtered. For each sample, productive Simpson clonality was calculated by taking the square root of Simpson's diversity index across productive rearrangements. The clones in this table, taken by TCRdb from immuneACCESS, are in-frame only. Not every clone is retained; where verified, under half of the shortfall comes from an unresolved V gene, and the cause of the rest is unknown. From that table come the V and J calls and clone size; the DNA was used to work out D and trimming. The sample yields about 400,000 clones; about 88% were counted once. Together, the top ten hold under 3% of the sample.

As regards this clone: Its antigen target is currently unknown. No base quality information exists; no much larger clone differs at one position. Within the sample, other DNA sequences also encode this same CDR3.

Participants in the prospective study were enrolled through a virtual design, were aged roughly 18 to 95 years, and lived in 24 United States geographic areas. In the prospective study, cohorts were assigned on the basis of participant-reported clinical history obtained from a screening survey and a study questionnaire. Recovered participants in ImmuneRACE Cohort 3 were defined as having two consecutive negative NP/OP PCR tests, clearance from a healthcare professional, or resolution of symptoms. Mobile phlebotomists in the prospective study collected whole blood, serum and a nasopharyngeal or oropharyngeal swab from every participant. Participants in the prospective study had the option to provide additional blood draws and questionnaires over an approximately 2-month period. Blood samples from the prospective study were shipped frozen or at room temperature prior to DNA extraction. The CDR3, from cysteine to phenylalanine, totals 11 residues. CDR3 DNA is the only sequence kept; it has 33 bases, read in frame from the first base. Trimming removed 1 base from V and 7 bases from J, leaving 4 bases between the germline ends. In the germline V gene (reference sequence), CDR1 corresponds to LGHDT and CDR2 to YNNKEL.

Study-wide findings and limitations: The quantity of clinical and demographic metadata differed by source and by participant and was supplied without curation.

This clonotype originated in a woman younger than 45 who had recovered from COVID-19. This chain joins TRBV3-1 (or the pseudogene TRBV3-2) to TRBJ1-2; the D segment cannot be called with confidence. The sequenced sample was PBMCs or T cells enriched from blood (not recorded which). The DNA sequence reads TGTGCCAGCAGCCAAGCGGGTGGCTACACCTTC. It translates as CASSQAGGYTF.